A single sample gave rise to the 13 T cell receptor beta chains below, sequenced in a study of prognosis after radiotherapy for stage I lung cancer. Amplification of the TCR beta CDR3 (from genomic DNA) was done by two-round multiplex PCR. TRBV and TRBJ genes each had their own specific primers in first-round PCR. TCRdb called the multiplex PCR reads again in MiXCR, with one record for every CDR3 protein. The sample shows under 35,000 distinct CDR3 sequences, about 42% of them seen only once. Sequenced material: PBMCs, taken before or after stereotactic body radiation therapy (not recorded which). The receptors here all came from a donor over 45 with non-small cell lung cancer.

The chain joins TRBV5-4 to TRBJ2-5, with D perhaps matching TRBD1 (5 bases). The CDR3 loop spans 12 amino acids. CDR1 SGHNT and CDR2 YYREEE come from the germline V gene (reference sequence). Trimming took 0 bases from V and 5 from J, leaving 5 bases between them. CDR3 residues: CASSLDRETQYF. CDR3 bases: TGTGCCAGCAGCTTGGACAGGGAGACCCAGTACTTC.

This clonotype was detected ten times or more. The rearrangement uses TRBV28 and TRBJ1-4; D is perhaps TRBD1 (5 bases). Per germline, CDR1 MDHEN and CDR2 SYDVKM. The CDR3 loop spans 15 amino acids. The ends were cut back, 5 bases at V and 2 bases at J, with 12 bases in the middle. CDR3 residues: CASSQVGATNEKLFF. The CDR3 DNA sequence: TGTGCCAGCAGTCAGGTTGGGGCCACTAATGAAAAACTGTTTTTT.

This clonotype occurred many times. This sequence joins TRBV7-3 and TRBJ2-5; D possibly uses TRBD1 or TRBD2 (6 bases each). Trimming took 6 bases from V and 5 from J, leaving 13 bases between them. CDR3 size: 13 residues. Germline V CDR1 and CDR2: SGHTA, FQGTGA. CDR3 region: CASSPGGGETQYF. CDR3 sequence (DNA): TGTGCCAGCAGTCCCGGGGGCGGGGAGACCCAGTACTTC.

This clonotype was counted many times. This chain links TRBV30 with TRBJ2-1; D tentatively fits TRBD1 or TRBD2 (5 bases each). V lost 2 bases and J lost 1, with 12 bases in between. Germline CDR1 and CDR2: GTSNPN and SVGIG (reference sequence). The CDR3 totals 15 residues. DNA of the CDR3: TGTGCCTGGAGTCCGGGGACGGGATCCTACAATGAGCAGTTCTTC. Translating gives CAWSPGTGSYNEQFF.

This clonotype has a single count. A far more abundant clone sits one base away, making this likely a read error. The chain uses TRBV6-4 and TRBJ1-1, with 7 positions matching TRBD1. Germline values: CDR1 MRHNA, CDR2 SNTAGT. This CDR3 region has 15 residues. CDR3: CASTQTGTANTQAFF. The CDR3, as DNA: TGTGCCAGCACCCAGACCGGGACAGCAAACACTCAAGCTTTCTTT.

This clonotype was counted once. The junction shows a germline mismatch at one end, possibly a read error. The chain uses TRBV30 and TRBJ2-2; tentative D call: TRBD2 (5 bases). Per germline, CDR1 GTSNPN and CDR2 SVGIG (reference sequence). The CDR3 runs 15 residues. The CDR3 DNA follows: TGTGCCCGAGGTCTCGAGACGTGGAACACCGGGGAGCTGCTTTTT. It is translated as CARGLETWNTGELLF.

Points on this clonotype: At one of its ends the junction is not consistent with the germline gene, which may arise from a read error. V and J are TRBV5-1 and TRBJ1-1; D is ambiguous. Germline V gene sequence: CDR1 SGHRS, CDR2 YFSETQ. The CDR3 contains 14 residues. The CDR3 region is CASSADGWETEAFF. The CDR3 DNA is TGCGCCAGCAGCGCGGACGGGTGGGAAACTGAAGCGTTCTTT.

V and J are TRBV6-1 and TRBJ2-6; D possibly corresponds to TRBD1 (6 bases). The germline V and J ends were trimmed by 9 bases and 1 base, with 13 bases remaining between them. Per germline, CDR1 MNHNS and CDR2 SASEGT. The CDR3 spans 15 residues. DNA for the CDR3: TGTGCCAGAAACGAGGGGGAGTCTGGGGCCAACGTCCTGACTTTC. Its translation: CARNEGESGANVLTF.

This sequence joins TRBV7-2 and TRBJ2-7; D is unclear. The germline V and J ends were trimmed by 1 base and 1 base, with 8 bases remaining between them. The CDR3 totals 14 residues. CDR1 and CDR2 (germline): SGHTA, FQGNSA. CDR3 residues: CASSLGLQSYEQYF. The CDR3 DNA follows: TGTGCCAGCAGCTTAGGCTTACAGTCCTACGAGCAGTACTTC.

As to this clonotype: One end of the junction is discordant with germline, which a read error may explain. The chain is built from TRBV14 and TRBJ1-2; D uncertain. Germline values: CDR1 SGHDN, CDR2 FVKESK. CDR3 length: 12 amino acids. In DNA, the CDR3 is TGTGCCAGCAGCCAAGTCGGCTATGGCCACACCTTC. It encodes CASSQVGYGHTF.

This clonotype was counted at least ten times. This chain uses TRBV7-3 with TRBJ2-2; TRBD1 matches at 7 bases. Germline CDR1 is SGHTA and CDR2 is FQGTGA. Trimming removed 4 bases from V and 3 bases from J; junction bases left unmatched: 2. CDR3 size: 14 residues. CDR3: CASSSGTDTGELFF. Here the CDR3 DNA reads TGTGCCAGCAGCTCCGGGACAGACACCGGGGAGCTGTTTTTT.

The chain combines TRBV24-1 with TRBJ2-1; a weak D match, TRBD2 (5 bases). The germline CDR1 and CDR2 sequences are KGHDR and SFDVKD. The CDR3 totals 15 residues. V was trimmed by 3 bases and J by 6 bases, leaving 14 bases between them. The CDR3 sequence is CATSDPWWRRNEQFF. CDR3 DNA: TGTGCCACCAGTGATCCATGGTGGAGGCGCAATGAGCAGTTCTTC.

The chain recombines TRBV5-1 with TRBJ2-7; perhaps TRBD1 as D (5 bases). V lost 0 bases and J 7 bases, leaving 11 bases between the germline ends. Germline-derived CDR1 and CDR2 are SGHRS and YFSETQ. The CDR3 extends over 13 amino acids. As DNA, the CDR3 is TGCGCCAGCAGCTTGGAAGGGGTTGGTGAGCAGTACTTC. Translation gives CASSLEGVGEQYF.